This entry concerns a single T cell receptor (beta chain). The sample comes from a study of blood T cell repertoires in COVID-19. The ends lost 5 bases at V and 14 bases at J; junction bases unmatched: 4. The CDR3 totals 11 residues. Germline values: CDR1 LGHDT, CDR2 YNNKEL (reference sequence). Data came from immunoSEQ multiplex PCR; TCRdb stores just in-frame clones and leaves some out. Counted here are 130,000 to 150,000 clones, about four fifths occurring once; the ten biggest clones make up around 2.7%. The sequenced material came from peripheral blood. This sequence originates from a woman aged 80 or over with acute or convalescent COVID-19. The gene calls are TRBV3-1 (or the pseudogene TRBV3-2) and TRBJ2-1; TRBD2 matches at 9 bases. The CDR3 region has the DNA TGTGCCAGCAGCGCGGGGGGGAAGGAGTTCTTC. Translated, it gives CASSAGGKEFF.